A single sample gave rise to the 11 T cell receptor beta chains below, sequenced in a study of blood T cell repertoires in COVID-19. Generated by immunoSEQ multiplex PCR, the TCRdb table keeps only in-frame clones and is missing some. This table has 55,000 to 90,000 clones, around 85% appearing once. Sequencing was performed on peripheral blood. The receptors were gathered from a woman aged 80 or over with active or convalescent COVID-19.

J is TRBJ1-1 and V is TRBV27; D gene uncertain. Germline CDR1 MNHEY, CDR2 SMNVEV (reference sequence). Trimming removed 6 bases at V and 5 bases at J, with 16 bases between. The length of the CDR3 is 14 residues. The CDR3: CASSPRAVRTEAFF. The CDR3 nucleotides read TGTGCCAGCAGCCCGAGGGCTGTTAGGACTGAAGCTTTCTTT.

The CDR3 DNA sequence: TGTGCCAGCAGCTTGTCCGGGTTCGAAAACATTCAGTACTTC. Its protein product is CASSLSGFENIQYF. The genes are TRBV5-6 and TRBJ2-4; unclear D gene. V gave up 1 base and J gave up 5 bases, with 10 bases separating them. This CDR3 has 14 amino acids. Per the germline V gene, CDR1 is SGHDT and CDR2 is YYEEEE.

The chain carries TRBV20-1 and TRBJ2-5; TRBD2 agrees at 10 bases. This CDR3 contains 12 residues. The germline V gene encodes CDR1 DFQATT and CDR2 SNEGSKA (reference sequence). J was trimmed by 12 bases and V by 3 bases; bases with no gene match: 7. The CDR3 spells CSASGLAGAEYF. CDR3 in DNA: TGCAGTGCTAGTGGGCTAGCGGGGGCCGAGTACTTC.

The V call is TRBV2, the J call TRBJ2-5, with 7 bases matching TRBD1. CDR3 length: 13 residues. The germline V gene has CDR1 SNHLY and CDR2 FYNNEI. V gave up 7 bases and J gave up 4 bases; unmatched junction bases: 6. The CDR3 protein is CASKPGQRETQYF. The CDR3 DNA is TGTGCCAGCAAACCGGGACAGAGAGAGACCCAGTACTTC.

The rearrangement joins TRBV9 to TRBJ2-7; 9 bases line up with TRBD1. There are 15 residues in the CDR3. Trimming cost V 0 bases and J 4 bases; bases outside gene matches: 5. Germline V gene sequence: CDR1 SGDLS, CDR2 YYNGEE. In nucleotides, the CDR3 is TGTGCCAGCAGCGTAGGAACAGGGGGCGGGTACGAGCAGTACTTC. Protein product: CASSVGTGGGYEQYF.

The genes are TRBV30 and TRBJ1-1; D not resolved. Germline V gene sequence: CDR1 GTSNPN, CDR2 SVGIG (reference sequence). With 5 bases removed from V and 6 bases from J, the gap between germline ends came to 10 bases. The CDR3 runs to 11 residues. CDR3 loop: CAWEQTAEAFF. CDR3 in DNA: TGTGCCTGGGAGCAAACAGCTGAAGCTTTCTTT.

The sample holds one count of this clone. The chain carries TRBV9 and TRBJ2-7, with 7 bases matching TRBD2. CDR1 and CDR2 (germline): SGDLS, YYNGEE. Trimming removed 4 bases from V and 5 bases from J; junction bases left unmatched: 6. CDR3 size: 13 residues. The CDR3 is CASSRDYLDEQYF. CDR3 nucleotides: TGTGCCAGCAGCCGGGACTACCTAGACGAGCAGTACTTC.

This clone was seen more than once but under ten times. V gene TRBV6-6 combines with J gene TRBJ2-3, with 10 bases that match TRBD1. From germline, CDR1 is MNHNY and CDR2 SVGAGI (reference sequence). The V segment lost 5 bases and the J segment 2 bases; nucleotides outside the gene matches: 10. This CDR3 comprises 17 residues. The CDR3 loop is CASSLGAGTGVTDTQYF. CDR3 nucleotide sequence: TGTGCCAGCAGTCTGGGGGCCGGGACAGGGGTCACAGATACGCAGTATTTT.

The gene calls are TRBV19 and TRBJ2-1, with TRBD1 identical over 9 bases. After removal of 5 bases from V and 16 bases from J, the junction contained 9 bases not matched to a gene. This CDR3 is 12 amino acids long. CDR1 LNHDA and CDR2 SQIVND come from the germline V gene (reference sequence). Here the CDR3 reads CASSFSGTGLFF. CDR3 DNA: TGTGCCAGTAGTTTTTCCGGGACAGGGCTATTCTTC.

The chain has TRBV10-3 and TRBJ1-5; D gene unclear. The CDR3 consists of 14 residues. Trimming took 6 bases from V and 7 from J, leaving 16 bases between them. Germline CDR1 ENHRY, CDR2 SYGVKD. For the CDR3, the DNA is TGTGCCATCAGATTTTACGGGGAGATGCAGCCCCAGCATTTT. Its translation is CAIRFYGEMQPQHF.

The chain employs TRBV5-8 and TRBJ1-2; the D is unclear. This CDR3 contains 14 residues. The V and J ends lost 0 bases and 6 bases respectively, with 12 bases between them. CDR1 and CDR2 (germline): SGHTS, YDEGEE. Here the CDR3 DNA reads TGTGCCAGCAGCTTGGGTGGGGAGTATGATGGCTACACCTTC. Its protein product is CASSLGGEYDGYTF.